This T cell receptor beta chain comes out of a study of PD-1 blockade in mismatch repair-deficient tumors. Turning to the study itself: All were previously treated, progressing patients with over 9 mismatch repair-deficient cancer types.

V gave up 10 bases and J gave up 4 bases; unmatched junction bases: 13. From germline, CDR1 is LNHDA and CDR2 SQIVND (reference sequence). The CDR3 has 16 residues. Time point here: roughly 9-day in vitro stimulation with candidate neoantigen peptide 2. Cells were stimulated more than nine days with each of under 10 ELISpot-reactive neoantigens. Note on this clone: Antigen unknown.

Produced via immunoSEQ multiplex PCR; TCRdb's table is partial and in-frame only. The sample consists of about 9,800 clones, roughly 86% of them appearing once. The V and J genes are TRBV19 and TRBJ2-6; 7 bases agree with TRBD1. This receptor was identified in an adult with mismatch repair-deficient cancer. The material was cells cultured in vitro, obtained from a patient treated with pembrolizumab. This CDR3 is CATHRGQADGANVLTF. In DNA form, the CDR3 reads TGTGCCACTCATAGGGGGCAGGCGGACGGGGCCAACGTCCTGACTTTC.